The 21 T cell receptor beta chains reported below all come from one sample, sequenced in a study of T cell repertoires in cytomegalovirus infection. From the reads, TCRdb called clonotypes with MiXCR, one entry per CDR3 protein. The table has approximately 250,000 distinct CDR3 sequences, 22% seen once. Sequencing used CD8+ T cells from PBMCs. These receptors came from a human donor in good health (CMV status not recorded). Some clones in this sample may be carry-over from other donors' samples.

This chain uses TRBV20-1 with TRBJ1-1; D is possibly TRBD1 (6 bases). The CDR3 is made up of 14 amino acids. V dropped 0 bases and J dropped 4 bases, with 12 bases sitting between them. Looked up from germline, CDR1 is DFQATT and CDR2 is SNEGSKA (reference sequence). This chain's CDR3 is CSARDYGGGTEAFF. Here the CDR3 DNA reads TGCAGTGCTAGAGATTACGGGGGCGGCACTGAAGCTTTCTTT.

As concerns this clonotype: Just one base apart from a much larger clone, this may be a read error. The chain has TRBV7-2 and TRBJ2-1; a possible D gene is TRBD1 (5 bases). Germline-derived CDR1 and CDR2 are SGHTA and FQGNSA. The length of the CDR3 is 14 residues. DNA of the CDR3: TGTGTCAGCAGCTGGGCCCTAGGGGACAATGAGCAGTTCTTC. Protein product: CVSSWALGDNEQFF.

A word on this clonotype: This may be a read error, as it is one base from a much larger clone. The chain is built from TRBV28 and TRBJ1-2; perhaps TRBD1 as D (5 bases). The CDR3 is made up of 14 amino acids. Germline assignment: CDR1 MDHEN and CDR2 SYDVKM. The CDR3 loop reads CANSPGPTSYGYTF. The CDR3 DNA sequence: TGTGCCAACAGTCCGGGACCGACGAGCTATGGCTACACCTTC.

J is TRBJ1-5 and V is TRBV20-1; D gene unclear. The CDR3 covers 15 residues. Germline values: CDR1 DFQATT, CDR2 SNEGSKA (reference sequence). Deletions cut 6 bases from V and 4 bases from J, with 19 bases between. The CDR3 here is CSASITSDRNQPQHF. The CDR3 region has the DNA TGCAGTGCGAGTATCACATCTGATCGGAATCAGCCCCAGCATTTT.

This clonotype was observed many times. The chain carries TRBV2 and TRBJ2-3; TRBD1 aligns across 11 bases. V shed 6 bases, J shed 7 bases, and the junction held 6 bases outside the gene matches. This CDR3 is 14 amino acids long. Per germline, CDR1 SNHLY and CDR2 FYNNEI. The CDR3 region is CASRGGQGAYTQYF. The DNA for the CDR3 is TGTGCCAGCAGGGGCGGACAGGGGGCCTATACGCAGTATTTT.

This clonotype was recorded at least ten times. V and J are TRBV27 and TRBJ1-1, with 7 bases fitting TRBD1. The J segment lost 4 bases and the V segment lost 0 bases, leaving 5 bases of the junction unmatched. This CDR3 is built from 15 residues. Looked up from germline, CDR1 is MNHEY and CDR2 is SMNVEV (reference sequence). This CDR3 is CASSLSGQPGTEAFF. The CDR3 DNA follows: TGTGCCAGCAGTTTATCGGGACAGCCGGGCACTGAAGCTTTCTTT.

This clonotype was detected ten times or more. V gene TRBV7-6 combines with J gene TRBJ1-5; no firm D call. The germline V gene has CDR1 SGHVS and CDR2 FNYEAQ. This CDR3 has 16 residues. V lost 1 base and J 3 bases, leaving 13 bases between the germline ends. CDR3 amino acids: CASSLGLGGYNQPQHF. The CDR3 DNA sequence: TGTGCCAGCAGCTTAGGGTTGGGAGGGTACAATCAGCCCCAGCATTTT.

The V call is TRBV6-5, the J call TRBJ2-1; possibly TRBD1 for D (5 bases). The CDR3 consists of 17 residues. V lost 2 bases, J lost 4 bases, and 18 bases lay in between. Per germline, CDR1 MNHEY and CDR2 SVGAGI. CDR3: CASSYGSSWGRYNEQFF. CDR3 DNA sequence: TGTGCCAGCAGTTACGGGTCCAGCTGGGGCCGATACAATGAGCAGTTCTTC.

The gene calls are TRBV6-6 and TRBJ1-6; D is possibly TRBD1 (6 bases). The CDR3 is made up of 15 amino acids. Germline V gene sequence: CDR1 MNHNY, CDR2 SVGAGI (reference sequence). V gave up 6 bases and J gave up 9 bases, with 18 bases separating them. The CDR3 region has the DNA TGTGCCAGCAGCCCTATAGGAGGGGGTAGTTCACCCCTCCACTTT. This gives the protein CASSPIGGGSSPLHF.

The CDR3 DNA sequence: TGTGCCAGTAGTATAGTTGACAGCCACGAGCAGTACTTC. As protein: CASSIVDSHEQYF. The genes are TRBV19 and TRBJ2-7; perhaps TRBD1 as D (5 bases). V shed 1 base and J shed 5 bases, with 9 bases lying between them. The germline V gene encodes CDR1 LNHDA and CDR2 SQIVND (reference sequence). This CDR3 is built from 13 residues. Complete variable domain (other parts from reference TRBV19 and TRBJ2-7): DGGITQSPKYLFRKEGQNVTLSCEQNLNHDAMYWYRQDPGQGLRLIYYSQIVNDFQKGDIAEGYSVSREKKESFPLTVTSAQKNPTAFYLCASSIVDSHEQYFGPGTRLTVT.

This clonotype was counted many times. The chain combines TRBV12-3 or TRBV12-4 with TRBJ1-1, with D possibly matching TRBD1 (6 bases). Between the trimmed V and J ends, which lost 7 bases and 0 bases, there was a span of 12 bases. The CDR3 totals 14 residues. The CDR3 reads CASTLGAMNTEAFF. CDR3 coding DNA: TGTGCCAGCACCTTGGGGGCAATGAACACTGAAGCTTTCTTT.

The chain carries TRBV12-3 or TRBV12-4 and TRBJ2-7; 8 positions match TRBD1. This CDR3 region has 14 residues. Unmatched junction bases numbered 9, after V lost 10 bases and J lost 1 base. This CDR3 is CANPTGDMSYEQYF. The CDR3 DNA is TGTGCCAACCCGACAGGGGATATGTCCTACGAGCAGTACTTC.

This clonotype was counted a few times. The chain links TRBV9 to TRBJ1-1; TRBD1 agrees at 10 bases. The CDR3 covers 16 residues. Looked up from germline, CDR1 is SGDLS and CDR2 is YYNGEE. Losses at the gene ends were 6 bases for V and 5 bases for J; bases not matched to a gene: 13. The CDR3 sequence is CASTSGVGTGDTEAFF. CDR3 coding DNA: TGTGCCAGCACCTCTGGGGTCGGGACAGGGGATACTGAAGCTTTCTTT.

The table lists this clonotype with many counts. The chain couples TRBV28 to TRBJ2-1; 8 nucleotides line up with TRBD2. The CDR3 extends over 14 amino acids. J lost 4 bases, V lost 2 bases, and 1 base had no gene match. From germline, CDR1 is MDHEN and CDR2 SYDVKM. Written as DNA, the CDR3 is TGTGCCAGCAGTTTAACTAGCGGATACAATGAGCAGTTCTTC. This translates into CASSLTSGYNEQFF.

The rearrangement links TRBV28 to TRBJ2-7; D is uncertain. Germline-derived CDR1 and CDR2 are MDHEN and SYDVKM. The length of the CDR3 is 14 residues. V lost 6 bases to trimming and J lost 3 bases, with 15 bases between them. The DNA for the CDR3 is TGTGCCAGCAGCCTAGGCATGATGAACTACGAGCAGTACTTC. This sequence encodes CASSLGMMNYEQYF.

V and J are TRBV7-6 and TRBJ1-1; TRBD1 agrees at 8 bases. Germline lookup yields CDR1 SGHVS and CDR2 FNYEAQ. CDR3 size: 14 residues. V dropped 5 bases and J dropped 7; count of bases not matched to a gene: 9. This CDR3 is CASSPGTGPLEAFF. The CDR3 DNA reads as TGTGCCAGCAGCCCCGGGACAGGCCCTCTTGAAGCTTTCTTT.

This clonotype was counted a few times. J is TRBJ2-3 and V is TRBV29-1; D is possibly TRBD1 (6 bases). The V end was cut by 3 bases, the J end by 2 bases, with 12 bases between. The CDR3 contains 14 residues. CDR1 and CDR2 from the germline V gene are SQVTM and ANQGSEA. CDR3: CSVDGGADTDTQYF. The CDR3, as DNA: TGCAGCGTTGATGGGGGCGCGGACACAGATACGCAGTATTTT.

The chain is built from TRBV28 and TRBJ2-2; no definite D call. V lost 6 bases, J lost 3 bases, and 8 bases lay in between. The length of the CDR3 is 13 residues. Per the germline V gene, CDR1 is MDHEN and CDR2 is SYDVKM. CDR3 coding DNA: TGTGCCAGCAGCTTCCGGGACACCGGGGAGCTGTTTTTT. Translated: CASSFRDTGELFF.

This clonotype has only one observation. One base away lies a much larger clone, so this may be a sequencing read error. The chain combines TRBV5-6 with TRBJ1-1; no firm D call. CDR1 SGHDT and CDR2 YYEEEE come from the germline V gene. CDR3 size: 15 residues. The CDR3 region is CARSLAPSFDTEAFF. The CDR3, as DNA: TGTGCCAGAAGCTTGGCCCCATCTTTTGACACTGAAGCTTTCTTT. Based on the CDR3 plus reference TRBV5-6 and TRBJ1-1, the full variable domain is DAGVTQSPTHLIKTRGQQVTLRCSPKSGHDTVSWYQQALGQGPQFIFQYYEEEERQRGNFPDRFSGHQFPNYSSELNVNALLLGDSALYLCARSLAPSFDTEAFFGQGTRLTVV.

The V gene is TRBV5-4, the J gene TRBJ1-4; a possible D gene is TRBD1 (6 bases). Germline V lookup: CDR1 SGHNT, CDR2 YYREEE (reference sequence). This CDR3 is built from 14 residues. V gave up 0 bases and J gave up 8 bases, with 11 bases separating them. DNA of the CDR3: TGTGCCAGCAGCTTGGGACAGGATAAAGAAAAACTGTTTTTT. Translating it yields CASSLGQDKEKLFF.

The rearrangement links TRBV28 to TRBJ2-3; TRBD2 aligns across 11 bases. Trimming removed 3 bases from V and 3 bases from J; junction bases left unmatched: 5. The CDR3 has 16 residues. CDR1 and CDR2 from the germline V gene are MDHEN and SYDVKM. The CDR3: CASSFWLAGGTDTQYF. CDR3 sequence (DNA): TGTGCCAGCAGTTTCTGGCTAGCGGGGGGAACAGATACGCAGTATTTT.